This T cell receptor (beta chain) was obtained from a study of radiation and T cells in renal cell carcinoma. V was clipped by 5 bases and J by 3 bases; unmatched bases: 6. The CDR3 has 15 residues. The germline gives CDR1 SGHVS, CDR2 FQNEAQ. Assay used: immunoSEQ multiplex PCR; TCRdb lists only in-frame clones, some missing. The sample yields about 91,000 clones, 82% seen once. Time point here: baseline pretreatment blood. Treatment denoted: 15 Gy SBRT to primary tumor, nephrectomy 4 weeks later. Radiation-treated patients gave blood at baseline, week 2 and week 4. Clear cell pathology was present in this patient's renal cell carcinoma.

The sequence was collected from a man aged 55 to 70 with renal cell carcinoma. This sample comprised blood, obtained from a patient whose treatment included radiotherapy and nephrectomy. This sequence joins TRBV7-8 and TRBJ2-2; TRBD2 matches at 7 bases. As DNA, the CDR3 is TGTGCCAGCAGCGGGACGGGAGGCGACACCGGGGAGCTGTTTTTT. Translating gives CASSGTGGDTGELFF.